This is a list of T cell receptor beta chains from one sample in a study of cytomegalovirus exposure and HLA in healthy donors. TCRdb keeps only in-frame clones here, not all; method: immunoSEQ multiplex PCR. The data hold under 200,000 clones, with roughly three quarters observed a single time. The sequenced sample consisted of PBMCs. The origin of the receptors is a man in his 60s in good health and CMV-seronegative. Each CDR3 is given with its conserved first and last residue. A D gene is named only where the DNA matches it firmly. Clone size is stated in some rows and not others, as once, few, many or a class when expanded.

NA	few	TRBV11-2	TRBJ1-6	TGTGCCAGCAGCTTAGAGGCGGGGGGGCGATCACCCCTCCACTTT	CASSLEAGGRSPLHF
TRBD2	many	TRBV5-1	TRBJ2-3	TGCGCCAGCAGCTTGGTAGGTCTAGCGGTAGGAGATACGCAGTATTTT	CASSLVGLAVGDTQYF
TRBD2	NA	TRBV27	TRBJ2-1	TGTGCCAGCAGTTTAGGGACTAGCTCCGGCTCCTACAATGAGCAGTTCTTC	CASSLGTSSGSYNEQFF
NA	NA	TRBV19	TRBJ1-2	TGTGCCAGTAGAGGACAGACTAGCGCCTATGGCTACACCTTC	CASRGQTSAYGYTF
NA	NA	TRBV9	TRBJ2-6	TGTGCCAGCAGCGTAGAGTTGGGCGCCGGGGCCAACGTCCTGACTTTC	CASSVELGAGANVLTF
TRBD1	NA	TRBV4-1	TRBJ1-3	TGCGCCAGCAGCCAAGTACGACAGGGGGCCTCTGGAAACACCATATATTTT	CASSQVRQGASGNTIYF
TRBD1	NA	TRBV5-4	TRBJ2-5	TGTGCCAGCAGCTCGGCCGGGACAGTGCAAGAGACCCAGTACTTC	CASSSAGTVQETQYF
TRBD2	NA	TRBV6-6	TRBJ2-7	TGTGCCAGCGGACTAGCGGGATTGTCATCCTACGAGCAGTACTTC	CASGLAGLSSYEQYF
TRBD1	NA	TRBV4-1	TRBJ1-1	TGCGCCAGCAGCCCCGGACAGGGGGCCACTGAAGCTTTCTTT	CASSPGQGATEAFF
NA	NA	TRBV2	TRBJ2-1	TGTGCCAGCAGTGGTCTAGGCGGCGACAATGAGCAGTTCTTC	CASSGLGGDNEQFF
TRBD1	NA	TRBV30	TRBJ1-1	TGTGCCTGGAGCAACAGGGGGGAGAACACTGAAGCTTTCTTT	CAWSNRGENTEAFF
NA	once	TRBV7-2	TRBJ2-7	TGTGCCAGCAGCATCCTAGCTATGCAGAACGAGCAGTACTTC	CASSILAMQNEQYF
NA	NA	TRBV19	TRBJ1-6	TGTGGGGGGTTGGGACTACTTAATTCACCCCTCCACTTT	CGGLGLLNSPLHF
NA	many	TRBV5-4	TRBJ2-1	TGTGCCAGCAGCTTGGACAGGTTTGACTACAATGAGCAGTTCTTC	CASSLDRFDYNEQFF
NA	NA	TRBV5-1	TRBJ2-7	TGCGCCAGCAGCTTGGGCGGTTACGAGCAGTACTTC	CASSLGGYEQYF
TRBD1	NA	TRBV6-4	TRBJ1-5	TGTGCCAGCAGTGACCCAGGGGGCAGGGATCAGCCCCAGCATTTT	CASSDPGGRDQPQHF
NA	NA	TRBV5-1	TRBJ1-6	TGCGCCAGCAGCTTGGCAGGGGCCCTTGGTTCACCCCTCCACTTT	CASSLAGALGSPLHF
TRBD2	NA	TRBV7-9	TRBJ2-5	TGTGCCAGCAGCTTCGGAAGACTATTAGCGGGGGATCAAGAGACCCAGTACTTC	CASSFGRLLAGDQETQYF
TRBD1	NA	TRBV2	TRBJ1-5	TGTGCCAGCGGGGGACAGGGCAATCAGCCCCAGCATTTT	CASGGQGNQPQHF
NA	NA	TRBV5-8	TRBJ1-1	NA	CASSFLWSDRASHSTEAFF
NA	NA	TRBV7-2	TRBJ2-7	TGTGCCAGCAGCTTAGAAATAGGAGGGGCGGGCGAGCAGTACTTC	CASSLEIGGAGEQYF
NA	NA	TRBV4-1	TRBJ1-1	TGCGCCAGCAGCAACGCAGGGGCCGTAATGAACACTGAAGCTTTCTTT	CASSNAGAVMNTEAFF
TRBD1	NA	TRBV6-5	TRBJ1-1	TGTGCCAGCAGTGGCACCGGGACAGGGAAACCAGAAGCTTTCTTT	CASSGTGTGKPEAFF
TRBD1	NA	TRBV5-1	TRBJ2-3	TGCGCCAGCAGCACGGCCCGTCGACAGGGGAAAGATACGCAGTATTTT	CASSTARRQGKDTQYF
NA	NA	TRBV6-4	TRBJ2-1	TGTGCCAGCAGTGTACGGCTAGCGAGATACAATGAGCAGTTCTTC	CASSVRLARYNEQFF
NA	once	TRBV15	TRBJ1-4	TGTGCCACCAGCTCTCGGGGGGCGGGTGGAGAAAAACTGTTTTTT	CATSSRGAGGEKLFF
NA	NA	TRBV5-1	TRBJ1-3	TGCGCCAGCAGCGGCCAGGGGATAGGAAACACCATATATTTT	CASSGQGIGNTIYF
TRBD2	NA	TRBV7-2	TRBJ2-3	TGTGCCAGCAGCTTACGCCTAGCGGGTAATACGCAGTATTTT	CASSLRLAGNTQYF
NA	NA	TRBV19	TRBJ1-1	TGTGCCACAATCAATTTGAACACTGAAGCTTTCTTT	CATINLNTEAFF
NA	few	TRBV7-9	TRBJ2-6	TGTTCCAGCAGCTCTAGGACAGTTGGGGCCAACGTCCTGACTTTC	CSSSSRTVGANVLTF
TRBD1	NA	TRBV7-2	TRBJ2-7	TGTGCCAGCAGCCAGGACAGGGACTTATATGTACGAGGAGCTGTTCGGCAGTACTTC	CASSQDRDLYVRGAVRQYF
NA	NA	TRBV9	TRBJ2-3	TGTGCCAGTAGCGGACTTCAAAGAGCAGATACGCAGTATTTT	CASSGLQRADTQYF
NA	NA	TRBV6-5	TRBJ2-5	TGTGCCAGCAGTCAAGAGAGGGTACAAGAGACCCAGTACTTC	CASSQERVQETQYF
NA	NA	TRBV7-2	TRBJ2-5	TGTGCCAGCAGCTTCACGGGGAAAGAGACCCAGTACTTC	CASSFTGKETQYF
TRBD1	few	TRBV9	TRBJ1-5	TGTGCCAGCAGCGAACAGGGGACACTCAATCAGCCCCAGCATTTT	CASSEQGTLNQPQHF
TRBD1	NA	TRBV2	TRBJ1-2	TGTGCCACCGCGGACAGGGCCTATGGCTACACCTTC	CATADRAYGYTF
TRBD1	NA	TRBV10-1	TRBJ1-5	TGCGCCAGCAGCGGGGGACAGGGAGAAAATCAGCCCCAGCATTTT	CASSGGQGENQPQHF
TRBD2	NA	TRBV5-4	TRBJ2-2	TGTGCCAGCAGCTTGGACGGGAGGGCCGGCGGGGAGCTGTTTTTT	CASSLDGRAGGELFF
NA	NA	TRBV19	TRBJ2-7	TGTGCCAGTAGTATTAGAGACAGGCCCTACGAGCAGTACTTC	CASSIRDRPYEQYF
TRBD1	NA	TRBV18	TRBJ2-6	TGTGCCAGCTCACCGGCAGGGGGCGCGACTGGGGCCAACGTCCTGACTTTC	CASSPAGGATGANVLTF
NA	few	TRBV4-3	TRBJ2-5	TGCGCCAGCAGCAGTAGCGTATTCCACGAGACCCAGTACTTC	CASSSSVFHETQYF
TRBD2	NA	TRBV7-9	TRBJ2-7	TGTGCCAGCAGCTGGGGACTAGCGGGAGGGCGCAGCTACGAGCAGTACTTC	CASSWGLAGGRSYEQYF
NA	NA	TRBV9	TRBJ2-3	TGTGCCAGCAGCGTAGCTATACGGGATACGCAGTATTTT	CASSVAIRDTQYF
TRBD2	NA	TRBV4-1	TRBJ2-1	TGCGCCAGCAGCCAAGGACTAGCTAAACGGCACAATGAGCAGTTCTTC	CASSQGLAKRHNEQFF